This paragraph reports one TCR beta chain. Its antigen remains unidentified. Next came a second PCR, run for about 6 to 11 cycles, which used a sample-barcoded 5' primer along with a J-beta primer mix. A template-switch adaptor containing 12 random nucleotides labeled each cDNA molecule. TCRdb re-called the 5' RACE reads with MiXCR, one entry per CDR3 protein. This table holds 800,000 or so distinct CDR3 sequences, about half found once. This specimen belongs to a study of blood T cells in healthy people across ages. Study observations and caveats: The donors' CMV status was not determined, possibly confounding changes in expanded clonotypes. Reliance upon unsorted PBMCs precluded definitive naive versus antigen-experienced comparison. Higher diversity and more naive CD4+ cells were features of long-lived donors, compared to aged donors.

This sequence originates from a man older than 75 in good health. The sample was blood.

For the CDR3, the DNA is TGCAGTGCTAGAGAAGGAGCGGGGGGGCCTCATGAGCAGTTCTTC. Encoded protein: CSAREGAGGPHEQFF. V gene TRBV20-1 combines with J gene TRBJ2-1; the match to TRBD2 covers 10 bases. The V gene end was trimmed by 0 bases and the J gene end by 8 bases; junction bases not matched to a gene: 7. There are 15 residues in the CDR3. The V gene's germline CDR1 is DFQATT and CDR2 SNEGSKA (reference sequence).